This is a list of T cell receptor beta chains from one sample in a study of beta chain features in type 1 diabetes. Sequenced by immunoSEQ multiplex PCR; TCRdb stores in-frame clones only, minus some. The repertoire holds more than 55,000 clones, with 52% as singletons. Sequenced input: Tregs from blood. These TCRs come from a middle-aged woman with type 1 diabetes. Each CDR3 is given with its conserved first and last residue. A D gene is named only where the DNA matches it firmly. Only some rows state a clone size, as once, few, many or a class for expanded clones.

v_gene,j_gene,len,abundance,d_gene,CDR3aa,CDR3nt
TRBV6-5,TRBJ1-1,14,NA,TRBD1,CASSYRTGRTEAFF,TGTGCCAGCAGTTACCGGACAGGGAGGACTGAAGCTTTCTTT
TRBV5-1,TRBJ1-2,15,NA,TRBD1,CASSSVTGGHYGYTF,TGCGCCAGCAGCTCCGTGACAGGGGGGCACTATGGCTACACCTTC
TRBV9,TRBJ1-2,15,NA,TRBD1,CASSVAGTADYGYTF,TGTGCCAGCAGCGTAGCGGGGACAGCAGACTATGGCTACACCTTC
TRBV6-5,TRBJ1-1,13,NA,NA,CASSFLVNTEAFF,TGTGCCAGCAGTTTTCTAGTGAACACTGAAGCTTTCTTT
TRBV7-9,TRBJ2-1,15,many,NA,CASSLTSDTYNEQFF,TGTGCCAGCAGCTTAACGAGCGATACCTACAATGAGCAGTTCTTC
TRBV27,TRBJ2-3,13,NA,NA,CASKLTATDTQYF,TGTGCCAGCAAACTGACAGCCACAGATACGCAGTATTTT
TRBV7-2,TRBJ2-3,14,NA,TRBD2,CASRSSGSPNTQYF,TGTGCCAGTCGAAGTAGCGGGAGTCCTAATACGCAGTATTTT
TRBV4-2,TRBJ2-1,13,NA,TRBD2,CASRSGTSNEQFF,TGTGCCAGCAGGTCCGGGACTAGCAATGAGCAGTTCTTC
TRBV13,TRBJ2-7,16,NA,NA,CASSLGQFRSSYEQYF,TGTGCCAGCAGCTTAGGCCAGTTTCGGAGCTCCTACGAGCAGTACTTC
TRBV4-1,TRBJ2-5,16,NA,NA,CASSQLTGLDTETQYF,TGCGCCAGCAGCCAACTAACAGGGTTAGATACGGAGACCCAGTACTTC
TRBV15,TRBJ2-2,12,NA,NA,CATARGTGELFF,TGTGCCACCGCACGGGGAACCGGGGAGCTGTTTTTT
TRBV7-2,TRBJ2-1,16,few,NA,CASSLAVREAYNEQFF,TGTGCCAGCAGCTTAGCGGTGAGGGAGGCTTACAATGAGCAGTTCTTC
TRBV11-1,TRBJ2-2,14,few,TRBD1,CASSLETGTGELFF,TGTGCCAGCAGCTTAGAGACAGGGACCGGGGAGCTGTTTTTT
TRBV7-2,TRBJ1-2,14,few,NA,CASSVDRSNYGYTF,TGTGCCAGCAGCGTCGACAGGTCTAACTATGGCTACACCTTC
TRBV6-5,TRBJ2-7,14,NA,TRBD2,CASSYVGLAGAQYF,TGTGCCAGCAGTTACGTGGGACTAGCGGGAGCGCAGTACTTC
TRBV7-2,TRBJ1-1,13,few,NA,CASSPLARHEAFF,TGTGCCAGCAGCCCCTTGGCCAGGCATGAAGCTTTCTTT
TRBV28,TRBJ2-5,17,few,TRBD2,CASSGFGTSGHQETQYF,TGTGCCAGCAGTGGATTTGGGACTAGCGGACACCAAGAGACCCAGTACTTC
TRBV5-1,TRBJ1-1,16,NA,TRBD1,CASSHLDRTKNTEAFF,TGCGCCAGCAGCCATCTGGACAGGACCAAGAACACTGAAGCTTTCTTT
TRBV18,TRBJ1-3,15,NA,NA,CASSPLQGTGNTIYF,TGTGCCAGCTCACCACTGCAGGGTACGGGAAACACCATATATTTT
TRBV6-5,TRBJ1-1,13,NA,NA,CASSRTEDTEAFF,TGTGCCAGCTCTCGGACAGAGGACACTGAAGCTTTCTTC
TRBV7-6,TRBJ1-4,15,few,NA,CASSSTSNFNEKLFF,TGTGCCAGCAGCTCTACGTCGAATTTTAATGAAAAACTGTTTTTT
TRBV11-2,TRBJ2-2,15,few,NA,CASSPGGLLGGELFF,TGTGCCAGCAGCCCAGGGGGACTTCTAGGCGGGGAGCTGTTTTTT
TRBV7-8,TRBJ1-2,16,few,NA,CASSLIGWGTAGGYTF,TGTGCCAGCAGCTTAATTGGGTGGGGAACAGCGGGCGGCTACACCTTC
TRBV9,TRBJ1-4,14,NA,TRBD1,CASSVEAGGGKLFF,TGTGCCAGCAGCGTAGAGGCAGGGGGAGGAAAACTGTTTTTT
TRBV4-1,TRBJ2-1,19,many,NA,CASSQSRDSSPRTYNEQFF,TGCGCCAGCAGCCAGTCGCGGGACTCTTCACCGCGGACCTACAATGAGCAGTTCTTC
TRBV7-9,TRBJ2-7,14,NA,NA,CASSYGTLSYEQYF,TGTGCCAGCAGCTATGGGACACTTTCCTACGAGCAGTACTTC
TRBV5-6,TRBJ2-6,15,few,NA,CASSLTGSGANVLTF,TGTGCCAGCAGCCTGACTGGCTCTGGGGCCAACGTCCTGACTTTC
TRBV28,TRBJ2-7,12,NA,NA,CASSPLEHEQYF,TGTGCCAGCAGTCCTCTAGAGCACGAGCAGTACTTC
TRBV7-2,TRBJ2-1,15,NA,TRBD2,CASSPTSARGNEQFF,TGTGCCAGCAGCCCCACTAGCGCCCGAGGCAATGAGCAGTTCTTC
TRBV5-6,TRBJ1-1,15,NA,NA,CASSLRLRLATEAFF,TGTGCCAGCAGCTTGAGGTTGCGGTTAGCCACTGAAGCTTTCTTT
TRBV7-2,TRBJ1-2,13,NA,TRBD1,CASSRQGNYGYTF,TGTGCCAGCAGCCGACAGGGGAATTATGGCTACACCTTC
TRBV5-1,TRBJ1-4,14,few,TRBD1,CASSLGQGPEKLFF,TGCGCCAGCAGCTTGGGACAGGGACCAGAAAAACTGTTTTTT
TRBV7-3,TRBJ2-1,14,medium-sized,NA,CASSPMMGSGEQFF,TGTGCCAGCAGCCCCATGATGGGGAGTGGTGAGCAGTTCTTC
TRBV7-2,TRBJ2-3,13,NA,NA,CASSPQGPDTQYF,TGTGCCAGCAGCCCGCAGGGTCCAGATACGCAGTATTTT
TRBV5-5,TRBJ1-2,14,NA,NA,CASSQGPGGYGYTF,TGTGCCAGCAGCCAGGGACCTGGGGGGTATGGCTACACCTTC
TRBV2,TRBJ1-1,14,NA,TRBD1,CASSESTGGRVAFF,TGTGCCAGCAGTGAGTCTACAGGGGGCAGGGTTGCTTTCTTT